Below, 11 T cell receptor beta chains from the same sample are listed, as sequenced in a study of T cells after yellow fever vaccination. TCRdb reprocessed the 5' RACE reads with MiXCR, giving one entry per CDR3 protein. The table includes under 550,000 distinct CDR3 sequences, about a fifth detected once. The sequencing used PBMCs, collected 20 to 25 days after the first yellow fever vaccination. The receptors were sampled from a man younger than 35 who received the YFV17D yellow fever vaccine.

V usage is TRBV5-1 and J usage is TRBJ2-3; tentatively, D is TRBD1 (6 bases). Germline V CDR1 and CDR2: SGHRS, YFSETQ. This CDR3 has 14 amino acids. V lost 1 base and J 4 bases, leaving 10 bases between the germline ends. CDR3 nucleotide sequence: TGCGCCAGCAGCTTGACCCAGGGGTCAGATACGCAGTATTTT. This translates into CASSLTQGSDTQYF.

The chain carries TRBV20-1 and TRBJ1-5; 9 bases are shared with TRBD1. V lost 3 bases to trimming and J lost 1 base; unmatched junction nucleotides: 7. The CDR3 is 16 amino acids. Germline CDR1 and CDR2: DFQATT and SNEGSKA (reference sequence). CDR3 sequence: CSARRQGVTSNQPQHF. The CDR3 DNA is TGCAGTGCTAGGCGACAGGGGGTAACCAGCAATCAGCCCCAGCATTTT.

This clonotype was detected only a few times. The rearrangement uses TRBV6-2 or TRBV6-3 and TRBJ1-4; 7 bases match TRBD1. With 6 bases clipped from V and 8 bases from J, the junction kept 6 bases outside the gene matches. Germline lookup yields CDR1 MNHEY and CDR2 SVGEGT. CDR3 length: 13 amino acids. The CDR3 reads CASRRQGREKLFF. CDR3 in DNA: TGTGCCAGCAGGAGACAGGGAAGGGAAAAACTGTTTTTT.

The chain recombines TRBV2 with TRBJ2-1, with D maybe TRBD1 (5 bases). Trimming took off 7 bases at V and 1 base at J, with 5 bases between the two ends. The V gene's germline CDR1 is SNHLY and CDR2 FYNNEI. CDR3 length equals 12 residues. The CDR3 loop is CASTGSYNEQFF. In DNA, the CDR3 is TGTGCCAGCACAGGGTCCTACAATGAGCAGTTCTTC.

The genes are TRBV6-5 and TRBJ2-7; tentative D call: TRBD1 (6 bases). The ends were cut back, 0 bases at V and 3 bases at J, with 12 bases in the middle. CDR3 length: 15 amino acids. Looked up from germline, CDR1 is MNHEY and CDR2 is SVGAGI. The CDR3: CASSYSLRGHYEQYF. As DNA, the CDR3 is TGTGCCAGCAGTTACTCGCTTCGGGGACACTACGAGCAGTACTTC.

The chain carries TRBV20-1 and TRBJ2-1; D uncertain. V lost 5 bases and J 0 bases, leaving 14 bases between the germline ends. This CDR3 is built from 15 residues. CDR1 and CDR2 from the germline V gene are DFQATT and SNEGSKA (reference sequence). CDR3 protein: CSAWLTVSSYNEQFF. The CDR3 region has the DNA TGCAGTGCTTGGCTGACCGTCAGCTCCTACAATGAGCAGTTCTTC.

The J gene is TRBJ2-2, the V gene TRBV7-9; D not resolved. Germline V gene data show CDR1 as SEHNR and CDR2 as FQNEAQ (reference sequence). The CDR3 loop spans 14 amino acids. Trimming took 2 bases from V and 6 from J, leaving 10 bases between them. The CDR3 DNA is TGTGCCAGCAGCTTATGGTCCGTCGCCGGGGAGCTGTTTTTT. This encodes CASSLWSVAGELFF. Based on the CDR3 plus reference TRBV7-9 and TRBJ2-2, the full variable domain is DTGVSQNPRHKITKRGQNVTFRCDPISEHNRLYWYRQTLGQGPEFLTYFQNEAQLEKSRLLSDRFSAERPKGSFSTLEIQRTEQGDSAMYLCASSLWSVAGELFFGEGSRLTVL.

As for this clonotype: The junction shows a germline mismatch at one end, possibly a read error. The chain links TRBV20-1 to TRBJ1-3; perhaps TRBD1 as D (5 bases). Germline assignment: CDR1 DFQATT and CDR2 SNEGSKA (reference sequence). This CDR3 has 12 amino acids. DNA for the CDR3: TGCATTGCTAGTACACAGGAGAACACCATATATTTT. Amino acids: CIASTQENTIYF.

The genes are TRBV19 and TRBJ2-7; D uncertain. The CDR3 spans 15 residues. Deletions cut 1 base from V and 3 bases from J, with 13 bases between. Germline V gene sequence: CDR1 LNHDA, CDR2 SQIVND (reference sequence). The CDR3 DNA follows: TGTGCCAGTAGTATAGGGGCCGGGCAAAGCTACGAGCAGTACTTC. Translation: CASSIGAGQSYEQYF.

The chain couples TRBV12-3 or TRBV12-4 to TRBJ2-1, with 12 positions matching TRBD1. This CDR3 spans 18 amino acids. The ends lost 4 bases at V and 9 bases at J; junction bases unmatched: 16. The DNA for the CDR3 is TGTGCCAGCAGTTCCGTCCCGGGACAGGGGGCAAAGACAGCTGAGCAGTTCTTC. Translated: CASSSVPGQGAKTAEQFF.

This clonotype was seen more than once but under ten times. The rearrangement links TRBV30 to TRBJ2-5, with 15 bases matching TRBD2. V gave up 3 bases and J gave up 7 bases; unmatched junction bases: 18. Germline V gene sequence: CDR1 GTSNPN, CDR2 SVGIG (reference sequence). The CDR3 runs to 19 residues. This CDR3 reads CAWSVRLGTSGGSGRTQYF. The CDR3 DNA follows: TGTGCCTGGAGCGTACGTCTCGGGACTAGCGGGGGGTCTGGGAGGACCCAGTACTTC.